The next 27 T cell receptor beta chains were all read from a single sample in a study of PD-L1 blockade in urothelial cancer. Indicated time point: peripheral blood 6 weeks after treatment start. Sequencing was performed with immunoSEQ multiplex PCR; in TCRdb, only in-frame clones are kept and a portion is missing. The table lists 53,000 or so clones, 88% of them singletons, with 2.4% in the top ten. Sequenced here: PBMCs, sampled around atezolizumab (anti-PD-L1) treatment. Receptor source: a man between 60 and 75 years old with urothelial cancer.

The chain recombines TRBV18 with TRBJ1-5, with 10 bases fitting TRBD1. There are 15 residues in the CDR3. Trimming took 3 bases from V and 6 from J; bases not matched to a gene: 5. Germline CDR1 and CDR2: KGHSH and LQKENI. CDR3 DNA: TGTGCCAGCTCACCGGGACAGGGGCTCGGTCAGCCCCAGCATTTT. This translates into CASSPGQGLGQPQHF.

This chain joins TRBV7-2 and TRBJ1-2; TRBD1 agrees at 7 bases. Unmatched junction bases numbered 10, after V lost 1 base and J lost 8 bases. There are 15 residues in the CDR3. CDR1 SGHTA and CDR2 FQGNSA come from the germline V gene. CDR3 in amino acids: CASSLGQGELEGYTF. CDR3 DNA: TGTGCCAGCAGCTTAGGACAGGGAGAACTAGAAGGCTACACCTTC.

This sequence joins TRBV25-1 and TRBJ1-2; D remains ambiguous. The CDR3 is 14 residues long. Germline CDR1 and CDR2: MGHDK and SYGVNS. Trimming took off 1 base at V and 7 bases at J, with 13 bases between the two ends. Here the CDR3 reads CASSESGREGGYTF. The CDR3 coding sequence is TGTGCCAGCAGTGAATCGGGGAGGGAAGGTGGCTACACCTTC.

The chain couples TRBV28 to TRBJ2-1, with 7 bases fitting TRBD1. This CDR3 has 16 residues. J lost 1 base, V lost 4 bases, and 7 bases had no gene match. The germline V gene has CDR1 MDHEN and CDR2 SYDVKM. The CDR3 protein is CASSSRQGSSYNEQFF. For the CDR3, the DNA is TGTGCCAGCAGTTCACGACAGGGTAGTTCCTACAATGAGCAGTTCTTC.

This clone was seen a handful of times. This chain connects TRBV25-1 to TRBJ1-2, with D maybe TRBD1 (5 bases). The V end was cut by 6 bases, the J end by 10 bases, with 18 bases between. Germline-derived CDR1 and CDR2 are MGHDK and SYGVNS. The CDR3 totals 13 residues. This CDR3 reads CASRQATGVDYTF. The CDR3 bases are TGTGCCAGCAGACAGGCGACGGGGGTCGACTACACCTTC.

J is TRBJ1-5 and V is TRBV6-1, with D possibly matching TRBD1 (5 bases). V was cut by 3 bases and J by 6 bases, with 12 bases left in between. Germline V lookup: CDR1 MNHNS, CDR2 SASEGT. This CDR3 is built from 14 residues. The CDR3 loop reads CASSDLGGGQPQHF. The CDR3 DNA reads TGTGCCAGCAGTGACCTGGGGGGTGGTCAGCCCCAGCATTTT.

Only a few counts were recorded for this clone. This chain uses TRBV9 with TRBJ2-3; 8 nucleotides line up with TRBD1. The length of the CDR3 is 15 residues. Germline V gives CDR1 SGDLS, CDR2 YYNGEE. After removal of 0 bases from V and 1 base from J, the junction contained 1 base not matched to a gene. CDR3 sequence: CASSVGGQGTDTQYF. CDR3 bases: TGTGCCAGCAGCGTAGGGGGACAGGGCACAGATACGCAGTATTTT.

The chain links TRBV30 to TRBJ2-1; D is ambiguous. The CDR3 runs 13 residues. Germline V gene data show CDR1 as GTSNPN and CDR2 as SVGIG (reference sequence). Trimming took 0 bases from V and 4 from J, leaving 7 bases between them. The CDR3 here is CAWSVWAYNEQFF. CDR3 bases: TGTGCCTGGAGTGTTTGGGCATACAATGAGCAGTTCTTC.

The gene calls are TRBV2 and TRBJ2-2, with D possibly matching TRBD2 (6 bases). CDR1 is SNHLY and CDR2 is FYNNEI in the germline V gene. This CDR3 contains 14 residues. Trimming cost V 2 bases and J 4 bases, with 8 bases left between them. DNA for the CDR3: TGTGCCAGCAGTGAACGGCGGGGCACCGGGGAGCTGTTTTTT. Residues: CASSERRGTGELFF.

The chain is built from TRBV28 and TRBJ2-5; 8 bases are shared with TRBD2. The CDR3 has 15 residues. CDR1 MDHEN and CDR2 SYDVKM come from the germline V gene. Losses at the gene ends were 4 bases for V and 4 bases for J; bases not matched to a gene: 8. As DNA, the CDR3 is TGTGCCAGCAGTTCCCCGGGACTAGGCGCAGAGACCCAGTACTTC. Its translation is CASSSPGLGAETQYF. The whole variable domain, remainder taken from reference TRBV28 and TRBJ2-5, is DVKVTQSSRYLVKRTGEKVFLECVQDMDHENMFWYRQDPGLGLRLIYFSYDVKMKEKGDIPEGYSVSREKKERFSLILESASTNQTSMYLCASSSPGLGAETQYFGPGTRLLVL.

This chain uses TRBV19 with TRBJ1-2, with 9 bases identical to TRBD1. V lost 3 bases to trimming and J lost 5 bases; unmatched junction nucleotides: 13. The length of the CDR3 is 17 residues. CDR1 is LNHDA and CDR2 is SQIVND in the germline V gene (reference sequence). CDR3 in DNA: TGTGCCAGTAGTATCGCCGGGACAGGGTTCGGGTTGTATGGCTACACCTTC. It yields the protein CASSIAGTGFGLYGYTF.

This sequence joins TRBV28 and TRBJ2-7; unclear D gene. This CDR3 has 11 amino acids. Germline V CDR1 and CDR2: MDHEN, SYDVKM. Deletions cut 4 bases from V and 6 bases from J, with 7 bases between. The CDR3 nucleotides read TGTGCCAGCAGTTCCCGGTCCGAGCAGTACTTC. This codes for CASSSRSEQYF.

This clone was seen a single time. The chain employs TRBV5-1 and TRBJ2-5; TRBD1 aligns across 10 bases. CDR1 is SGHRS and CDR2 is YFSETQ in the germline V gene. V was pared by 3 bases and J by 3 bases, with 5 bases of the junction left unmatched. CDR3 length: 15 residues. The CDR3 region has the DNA TGCGCCAGCAGCTCAACCGGGACAGGGGAAGAGACCCAGTACTTC. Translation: CASSSTGTGEETQYF.

CDR3 region: CASSYPFNTGELFF. The CDR3 nucleotides are TGTGCCAGCAGTTACCCTTTCAACACCGGGGAGCTGTTTTTT. The chain recombines TRBV6-5 with TRBJ2-2; D uncertain. Germline assignment: CDR1 MNHEY and CDR2 SVGAGI. The CDR3 contains 14 residues. Trimming took off 2 bases at V and 2 bases at J, with 6 bases between the two ends.

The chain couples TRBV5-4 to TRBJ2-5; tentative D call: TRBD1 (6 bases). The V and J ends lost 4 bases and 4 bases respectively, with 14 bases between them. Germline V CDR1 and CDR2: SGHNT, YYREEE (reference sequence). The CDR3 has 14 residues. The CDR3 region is CASSTSDSRETQYF. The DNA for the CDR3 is TGTGCCAGCAGCACCTCGGACAGTCGAGAGACCCAGTACTTC.

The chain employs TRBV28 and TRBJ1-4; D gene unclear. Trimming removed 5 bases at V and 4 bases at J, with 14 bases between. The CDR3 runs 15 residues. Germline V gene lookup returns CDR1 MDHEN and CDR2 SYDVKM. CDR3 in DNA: TGTGCCAGCAGTGGAGGATTGGGTTATAATGAAAAACTGTTTTTT. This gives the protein CASSGGLGYNEKLFF.

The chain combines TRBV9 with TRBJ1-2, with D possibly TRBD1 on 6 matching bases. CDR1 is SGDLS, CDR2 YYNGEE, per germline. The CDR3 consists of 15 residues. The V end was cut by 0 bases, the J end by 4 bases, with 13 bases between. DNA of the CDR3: TGTGCCAGCAGCGTAGGAGAGGGGGGGACCTATGGCTACACCTTC. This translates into CASSVGEGGTYGYTF.

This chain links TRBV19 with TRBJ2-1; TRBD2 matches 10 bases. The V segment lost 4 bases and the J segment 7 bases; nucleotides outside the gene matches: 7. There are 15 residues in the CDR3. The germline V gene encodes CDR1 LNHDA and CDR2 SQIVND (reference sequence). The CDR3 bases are TGTGCCAGTAGTAACAGGGGACTAGCGATGAATGAGCAGTTCTTC. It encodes CASSNRGLAMNEQFF.

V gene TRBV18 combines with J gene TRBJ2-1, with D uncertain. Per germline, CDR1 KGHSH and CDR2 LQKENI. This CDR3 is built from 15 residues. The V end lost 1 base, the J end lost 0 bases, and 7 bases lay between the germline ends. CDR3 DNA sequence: TGTGCCAGCTCACCACTAGAGCCCTCCTACAATGAGCAGTTCTTC. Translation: CASSPLEPSYNEQFF.

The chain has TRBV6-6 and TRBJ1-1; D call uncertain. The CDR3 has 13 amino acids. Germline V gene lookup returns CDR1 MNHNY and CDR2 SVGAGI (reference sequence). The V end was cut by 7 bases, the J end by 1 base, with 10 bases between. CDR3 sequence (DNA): TGTGCCAGCATGTTTGGCAGGAACACTGAAGCTTTCTTT. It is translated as CASMFGRNTEAFF.

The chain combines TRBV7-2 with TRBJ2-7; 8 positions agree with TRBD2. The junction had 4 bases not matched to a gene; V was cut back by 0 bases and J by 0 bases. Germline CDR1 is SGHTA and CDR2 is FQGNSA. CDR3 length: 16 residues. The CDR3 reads CASSLASSGFSYEQYF. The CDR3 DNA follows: TGTGCCAGCAGCTTAGCGTCTAGCGGGTTCTCCTACGAGCAGTACTTC.

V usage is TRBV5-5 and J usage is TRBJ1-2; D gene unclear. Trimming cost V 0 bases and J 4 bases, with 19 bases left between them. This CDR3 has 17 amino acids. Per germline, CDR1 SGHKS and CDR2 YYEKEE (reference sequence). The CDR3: CASSLGQPQTFGYGYTF. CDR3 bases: TGTGCCAGCAGCTTGGGACAACCTCAAACCTTCGGCTATGGCTACACCTTC.

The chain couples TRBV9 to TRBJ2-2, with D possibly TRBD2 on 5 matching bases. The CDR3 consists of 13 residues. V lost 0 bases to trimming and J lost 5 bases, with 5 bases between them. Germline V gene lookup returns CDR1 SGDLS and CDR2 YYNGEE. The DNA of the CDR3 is TGTGCCAGCAGCGTAGGAGGGACCGGGGAGCTGTTTTTT. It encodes CASSVGGTGELFF.

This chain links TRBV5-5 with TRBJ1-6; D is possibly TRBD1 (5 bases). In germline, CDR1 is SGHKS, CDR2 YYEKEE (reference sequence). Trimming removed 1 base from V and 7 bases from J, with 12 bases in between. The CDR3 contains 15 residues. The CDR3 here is CASSLKREGNSPLHF. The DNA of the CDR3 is TGTGCCAGCAGCTTGAAGAGGGAGGGGAATTCACCCCTCCACTTT.

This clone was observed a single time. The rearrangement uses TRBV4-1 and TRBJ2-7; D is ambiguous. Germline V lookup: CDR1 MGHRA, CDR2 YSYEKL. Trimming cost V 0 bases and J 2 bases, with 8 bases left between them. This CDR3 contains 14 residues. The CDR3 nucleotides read TGCGCCAGCAGCCAAGATAACAGCCCCTACGAGCAGTACTTC. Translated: CASSQDNSPYEQYF.

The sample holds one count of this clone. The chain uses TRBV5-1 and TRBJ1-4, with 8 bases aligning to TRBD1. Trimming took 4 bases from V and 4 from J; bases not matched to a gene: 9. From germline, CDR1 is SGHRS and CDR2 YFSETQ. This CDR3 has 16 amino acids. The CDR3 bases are TGCGCCAGCAGCAAGGGACAGGCCCTAGTTAATGAAAAACTGTTTTTT. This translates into CASSKGQALVNEKLFF.

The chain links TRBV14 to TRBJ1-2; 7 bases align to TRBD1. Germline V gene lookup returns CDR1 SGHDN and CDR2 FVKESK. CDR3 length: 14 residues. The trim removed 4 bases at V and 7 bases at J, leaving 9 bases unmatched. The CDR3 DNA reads TGTGCCAGCAGCCCGCGGACAGGCCGGCTTGGCTACACCTTC. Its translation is CASSPRTGRLGYTF.